This T cell receptor beta chain comes out of a study of T cell clonality in common variable immunodeficiency (dated by TCRdb to the mid-2010s). This clone was seen repeatedly, ten times or more. The specificity of this receptor is unknown. Read sequence stops 3 residues before the CDR3 end, and the germline J gene provides the missing end. Paper-wide results and their limitations: CVID subjects shared fewer TCRbeta clones with each other than healthy controls did (p < 0.0001). TCRbeta clonality was higher in CVID subjects than in healthy controls (t-test p = 0.018), and the increase was most characteristic of about a third of subjects. The authors noted that sequencing repertoires of T cell subpopulations would be needed to clarify what caused the increased clonality in CVID. Although equal DNA input was used, an average of approximately 82,000 unique sequences per sample was obtained for controls, compared with some 30,000 for CVID samples. Differences among patients in the CVID cohort limited the correlations between repertoire features and clinical complications. Reportedly, TCRbeta sequences from CVID had fewer deletions and N-nucleotide insertions, and highly modified clones with 13 or more V deletions were absent from CVID.

CVID samples and control samples contributed equivalent amounts of genomic DNA as sequencing input. For every sample, a 60 bp segment covering the rearranged TCRbeta CDR3 region was amplified and then sequenced. TCRbeta amplification used the immunoSEQ assay, a bias-corrected multiplex PCR with high-throughput sequencing. Regarding the original processing steps: Every unique nucleotide sequence was considered a clone and was annotated with V, D and J genes, copy number and frequency. Sequences were labeled productive if in frame, and non-productive if out of frame or containing stop codons. As previously described, clonality was computed from Shannon's entropy. The predicted amino acid sequences of productive clones were used to derive mean CDR3 Kyte-Doolittle hydropathy. Scaled V gene usage was hierarchically clustered using Manhattan distance and complete linkage with the R hclust function. Sharing of clones by CDR3 amino acid sequence was evaluated through resampling of 12 repertoires per group over 100 rounds. The repertoires were searched for 65 to 80 published EBV-specific and roughly 240 published CMV-specific TCRbeta sequences. After two CVID samples that produced fewer than 10,000 sequences were dropped from the analysis, 45 or so CVID repertoires remained. TCRdb re-hosts the immuneACCESS table, in-frame sequences only. Its copies lack some clones; in the studies checked, an unresolved V gene accounts for under half of them, and the cause for the rest is not known. V and J calls and clone size are given by that table; D and trimming were obtained from the DNA. The table puts tens of thousands of clones in this sample, none counted just once. The ten top clones hold less than 2.5% of the sample.

Sequences LNHDA (CDR1) and SQIVND (CDR2) are obtained from the germline V gene (reference sequence). V and J lose 3 bases and 1 base, and a span of 18 bases separates them. The CDR3 measures 17 amino acids from cysteine to phenylalanine. Only the CDR3 bases that were read are kept: 42 of them, in frame from base 1. Both CVID patients and healthy controls were predominantly of Caucasian heritage. Heparinized peripheral whole blood samples of 5 to 8 ml were collected from each donor. Genomic DNA from adults with common variable immune deficiency (CVID) and from healthy adult controls was used to sequence TCRbeta CDR3 repertoires. A total of some 22 healthy adult volunteers (roughly 12 female and ten or so male; age range about 23 to 75 years, mean age about 32) were included in the control group. Diluted blood was subjected to density centrifugation over Hypaque 1077 or Ficoll-Paque for isolation of peripheral blood mononuclear cells. Genomic DNA was obtained from unsorted mononuclear cells through either Qiagen column purification or a centrifugation-based method.

This clonotype was obtained from a person aged 18 to 75 in good health. Recombination joined TRBV19 with TRBJ1-1; 5 matching bases give a weak D call of TRBD1. The sequencing input was peripheral blood mononuclear cells. CDR3 region: CASSIYVSGQGNTEAFF. The CDR3 bases that were read are TGTGCCAGTAGTATTTATGTGTCTGGGCAGGGGAACACTGAA. With the rest looked up from the reference TRBV19 and TRBJ1-1 genes rather than sequenced, the full variable domain is DGGITQSPKYLFRKEGQNVTLSCEQNLNHDAMYWYRQDPGQGLRLIYYSQIVNDFQKGDIAEGYSVSREKKESFPLTVTSAQKNPTAFYLCASSIYVSGQGNTEAFFGQGTRLTVV.